The sequence of this T cell receptor beta chain was determined in a study of neurological immune-mediated disorders. One entry per CDR3 protein, called by TCRdb with MiXCR from the 5' RACE reads. This sample has about 22,000 distinct CDR3 sequences; about 6.2% occur once, and the top ten carry roughly 40%. At least ten counts were recorded for this clonotype. The germline V gene encodes CDR1 DFQATT and CDR2 SNEGSKA (reference sequence). The V gene lost 7 bases and the J gene lost 2 bases, with 15 bases spanning the gap. The length of the CDR3 is 14 residues. This rearrangement joins TRBV20-1 to TRBJ1-3, with D uncertain. Material: CD8+ T cells from blood. This TCR derives from a man younger than 35 in good health. As DNA, the CDR3 is TGCAGTGTACAGCAATGGCAGCCTGGAAACACCATATATTTT. Protein sequence: CSVQQWQPGNTIYF.